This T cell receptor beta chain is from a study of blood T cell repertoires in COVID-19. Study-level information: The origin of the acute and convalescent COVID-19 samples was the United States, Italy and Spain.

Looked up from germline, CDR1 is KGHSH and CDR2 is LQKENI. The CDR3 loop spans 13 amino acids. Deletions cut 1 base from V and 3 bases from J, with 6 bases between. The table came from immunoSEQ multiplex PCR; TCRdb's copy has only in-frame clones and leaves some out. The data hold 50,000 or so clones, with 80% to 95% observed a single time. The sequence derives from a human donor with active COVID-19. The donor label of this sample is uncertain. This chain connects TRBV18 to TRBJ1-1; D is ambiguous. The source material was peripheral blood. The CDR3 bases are TGTGCCAGCTCACCACGAGGTGACACTGAAGCTTTCTTT. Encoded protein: CASSPRGDTEAFF.